These T cell receptor beta chains were read from a single sample in a study of blood T cells in healthy people across ages. Using its own MiXCR run on the 5' RACE reads, TCRdb lists one record per CDR3 protein. The table has 550,000 to 750,000 distinct CDR3 sequences, under 25% seen once. The sequencing sample was made of blood. These receptors all stem from a man between 70 and 80 years old in good health. The CDR3 runs from the conserved cysteine through the conserved F or W. D genes are given only for firm matches. Clone size is given for some rows only: seen once, a few or many times, or a class if the clone is expanded.

D: TRBD2; J: TRBJ2-1; size: few; V: TRBV27; DNA: TGTGCCAGCAGTTTATCGAAGGGACTAGCGCCTAATGAGCAGTTCTTC; CDR3: CASSLSKGLAPNEQFF
D: .; J: TRBJ2-5; size: .; V: TRBV12-3/TRBV12-4; DNA: TGTGCCAGCAGCCGCCCGGGGGGCGCGGAGACCCAGTACTTC; CDR3: CASSRPGGAETQYF
D: .; J: TRBJ2-1; size: once; V: TRBV4-2; DNA: TGTGCCAGCAGCCAAGACCATTCGCCCGGTGAGCAGTTCTTC; CDR3: CASSQDHSPGEQFF
D: .; J: TRBJ2-7; size: .; V: TRBV6-2/TRBV6-3; DNA: TGTGCCAGCAGTTACAGGATCGAATCCTACGAGCAGTACTTC; CDR3: CASSYRIESYEQYF
D: TRBD1; J: TRBJ2-7; size: few; V: TRBV5-1; DNA: TGCGCCAGCAGCTTGTCCCTCAGGGGGAACGGTTACGAGCAGTACTTC; CDR3: CASSLSLRGNGYEQYF
D: .; J: TRBJ2-3; size: .; V: TRBV21-1; DNA: TGTGCCAGCAGCAAAGGAGGGGGAGCGGGAGCTAGCACAGATACGCAGTATTTT; CDR3: CASSKGGGAGASTDTQYF
D: .; J: TRBJ1-1; size: .; V: TRBV25-1; DNA: TGTGCCAGCAGTCCAGGGAGGGGGAACACTGAAGCTTTCTTT; CDR3: CASSPGRGNTEAFF
D: .; J: TRBJ1-4; size: .; V: TRBV10-3; DNA: TGTGCCATCAGTGAGGGCTTGGATGAAAAACTGTTTTTT; CDR3: CAISEGLDEKLFF
D: .; J: TRBJ1-1; size: few; V: TRBV5-1; DNA: TGCGCCAGCAGCCAAAGGGGCACTGAAGCTTTCTTT; CDR3: CASSQRGTEAFF
D: TRBD1; J: TRBJ2-3; size: few; V: TRBV6-6; DNA: TGTGCCAGCAGTTGGACAGGGGGCACAGATACGCAGTATTTT; CDR3: CASSWTGGTDTQYF
D: .; J: TRBJ2-7; size: .; V: TRBV5-1; DNA: TGCGCCAGCAGCTTGGAGGGCCTTGTCTCCTACGAGCAGTACTTC; CDR3: CASSLEGLVSYEQYF
D: TRBD1; J: TRBJ2-5; size: .; V: TRBV6-1; DNA: TGTGCCAGCAGTGATTTGAGGGGGCTAGAGACCCAGTACTTC; CDR3: CASSDLRGLETQYF
D: TRBD1; J: TRBJ2-2; size: .; V: TRBV11-2; DNA: TGTGCCAGCAGCTCCCTTTACAGGGGTGCCGGGGAGCTGTTTTTT; CDR3: CASSSLYRGAGELFF
D: .; J: TRBJ2-6; size: .; V: TRBV5-1; DNA: TGCGCCAGCAGCTTGGGTACAGGGACTGGGGCCAACGTCCTGACTTTC; CDR3: CASSLGTGTGANVLTF
D: TRBD2; J: TRBJ2-5; size: .; V: TRBV3-1; DNA: TGTGCCAGCAGCCAAGGACTAGCGGCCAGTGGGTACTTC; CDR3: CASSQGLAASGYF
D: TRBD2; J: TRBJ2-1; size: .; V: TRBV5-1; DNA: TGCGCCAGCAGCCCCCAACTAGCGGGTCGTCCCGATGAGCAGTTCTTC; CDR3: CASSPQLAGRPDEQFF
D: .; J: TRBJ2-5; size: few; V: TRBV7-2; DNA: TGTGCCAGCAGGGGCAGTCAAGAGACCCAGTACTTC; CDR3: CASRGSQETQYF
D: .; J: TRBJ2-7; size: many; V: TRBV29-1; DNA: TGCAGCGTTGAACTTTTGACAGGTTACGAGCAGTACTTC; CDR3: CSVELLTGYEQYF
D: TRBD1; J: TRBJ1-5; size: few; V: TRBV6-6; DNA: TGTGCCAGCAGTACTGGACAGGGGGCGAGCAATCAGCCCCAGCATTTT; CDR3: CASSTGQGASNQPQHF
D: TRBD1; J: TRBJ2-6; size: .; V: TRBV7-6; DNA: TGTGCCAGCAGCCCCCGAACCGGGACAGGAACATCCTTGGGGGCCAACGTCCTGACTTTC; CDR3: CASSPRTGTGTSLGANVLTF
D: .; J: TRBJ2-5; size: .; V: TRBV12-3/TRBV12-4; DNA: TGTGCCAGTAGGACCACAGAGCAGGCGGCCCAGTACTTC; CDR3: CASRTTEQAAQYF
D: TRBD2; J: TRBJ2-1; size: few; V: TRBV6-4; DNA: TGTGCCAGCAGTCTACTAGCGGGAGGTGCCGATGAGCAGTTCTTC; CDR3: CASSLLAGGADEQFF
D: .; J: TRBJ2-5; size: .; V: TRBV29-1; DNA: TGCAGCGTGACCCCACCTCAAGAGACCCAGTACTTC; CDR3: CSVTPPQETQYF
D: TRBD2; J: TRBJ2-3; size: .; V: TRBV19; DNA: TGTGCCAGTGGGACTAGCGGGATCGGGGCAGATACGCAGTATTTT; CDR3: CASGTSGIGADTQYF
D: .; J: TRBJ2-2; size: .; V: TRBV14; DNA: TGTGCCAGCAGTCGGGACATAACCGGGGAGCTGTTTTTT; CDR3: CASSRDITGELFF
D: TRBD2; J: TRBJ2-5; size: once; V: TRBV18; DNA: TGTGCCAGCTCACCCCTAGCGGGAGGATTAGAGACCGAGTACTTC; CDR3: CASSPLAGGLETEYF
D: TRBD1; J: TRBJ2-4; size: .; V: TRBV6-1; DNA: TGTGCCAGCAGTGAGGACAGGGTCAGGAACATTCAGTACTTC; CDR3: CASSEDRVRNIQYF
D: TRBD1; J: TRBJ2-3; size: few; V: TRBV6-5; DNA: TGTGCCAGCAGAGACAACAGGGGTCCCACAGATACGCAGTATTTT; CDR3: CASRDNRGPTDTQYF
D: .; J: TRBJ2-1; size: few; V: TRBV3-1; DNA: TGTGCCAGCAGCCGAACAAGACGCGGAGGCGAATACAATGAGCAGTTCTTC; CDR3: CASSRTRRGGEYNEQFF
D: .; J: TRBJ2-7; size: many; V: TRBV5-1; DNA: TGCGCCAGCAGCTTAAACAGTCTGTACGAGCAGTACTTC; CDR3: CASSLNSLYEQYF
D: .; J: TRBJ1-3; size: .; V: TRBV7-2; DNA: TGTGCCAGCAGCTTACAGACTGAACAGTTTGGAAACACCATATATTTT; CDR3: CASSLQTEQFGNTIYF
D: TRBD2; J: TRBJ2-5; size: many; V: TRBV7-2; DNA: TGTGCTAGCAGCTTGCTAGCGGGACCCCAAGAGACCCAGTACTTC; CDR3: CASSLLAGPQETQYF
D: TRBD2; J: TRBJ2-1; size: few; V: TRBV5-1; DNA: TGCGCCAGCAGCTTGGCCTCTAGCGGTCTGGGCAATGAGCAGTTCTTC; CDR3: CASSLASSGLGNEQFF
D: TRBD1; J: TRBJ1-1; size: few; V: TRBV5-1; DNA: TGCGCCAGCATCTTCCCTCCGGGGACAGGGGGCGCTTTCTTT; CDR3: CASIFPPGTGGAFF
D: .; J: TRBJ2-7; size: many; V: TRBV7-2; DNA: TGTGCCAGCAGTCCCTCACCGGGCAGCTCCTACGAGCAGTACTTC; CDR3: CASSPSPGSSYEQYF
D: .; J: TRBJ2-7; size: few; V: TRBV29-1; DNA: TGCAGCGCTAAACAGGGAGGCGAGCAGTACTTC; CDR3: CSAKQGGEQYF
D: .; J: TRBJ2-3; size: many; V: TRBV7-2; DNA: TGTGCCAGCAGCTTCGGACTGGGCACAGATACGCAGTATTTT; CDR3: CASSFGLGTDTQYF
D: .; J: TRBJ1-4; size: few; V: TRBV28; DNA: TGTGCCAGCAGTTCCGGGGGACCCAATGAAAAACTGTTTTTT; CDR3: CASSSGGPNEKLFF
D: .; J: TRBJ2-7; size: many; V: TRBV20-1; DNA: TGCAGTGCTAGAGGCGAGAACTACGAGCAGTACTTC; CDR3: CSARGENYEQYF
D: TRBD2; J: TRBJ2-4; size: few; V: TRBV25-1; DNA: TGTGCCAGCAGTGCCACACGGGGGGGCATTCAGTACTTC; CDR3: CASSATRGGIQYF
D: .; J: TRBJ2-5; size: few; V: TRBV28; DNA: TGTGCCAGCAGTTTATTGGGCTCCTTACAAGAGACCCAGTACTTC; CDR3: CASSLLGSLQETQYF
D: .; J: TRBJ1-4; size: many; V: TRBV3-1; DNA: TGTGCCAGCAGCCAACTGGGGGAAAAACTGTTTTTT; CDR3: CASSQLGEKLFF
D: TRBD2; J: TRBJ2-3; size: .; V: TRBV7-2; DNA: TGTGCCAGCAGCTTATCTTCGGCTAGCGGGAGGTGGACAGATACGCAGTATTTT; CDR3: CASSLSSASGRWTDTQYF
D: TRBD2; J: TRBJ2-1; size: few; V: TRBV28; DNA: TGTGCCAGCAGTTTATTAGCCGGACTAGCGGAATACAATGAGCAGTTCTTC; CDR3: CASSLLAGLAEYNEQFF
D: .; J: TRBJ2-5; size: .; V: TRBV6-5; DNA: TGTGCCAGCAGTTATACGCCGGGGGTGCGAGAGACCCAGTACTTC; CDR3: CASSYTPGVRETQYF
D: .; J: TRBJ1-6; size: .; V: TRBV10-3; DNA: TGTGCCATGGGAGTGGGTCGAGAATCACCCCTCCACTTT; CDR3: CAMGVGRESPLHF
D: .; J: TRBJ1-5; size: .; V: TRBV20-1; DNA: TGCAGTGCTCCGAAGGGGGGGGCTTCGGGAAGCAATCAGCCCCAGCATTTT; CDR3: CSAPKGGASGSNQPQHF
D: TRBD2; J: TRBJ2-5; size: .; V: TRBV18; DNA: TGTGCCAGCTCACCCCGGACTAGCGGGAGTGAGACCCAGTACTTC; CDR3: CASSPRTSGSETQYF
D: TRBD1; J: TRBJ1-2; size: .; V: TRBV27; DNA: TGTGCCAGCAGTCCTCGGACAGGCATCGAAACTAACTATGGCTACACCTTC; CDR3: CASSPRTGIETNYGYTF
D: TRBD2; J: TRBJ2-7; size: .; V: TRBV7-2; DNA: TGTGCCAGCAGCAGAGGAGCGGGGCACGAGCAGTACTTC; CDR3: CASSRGAGHEQYF
D: .; J: TRBJ1-6; size: few; V: TRBV10-3; DNA: TGTGCCATCAGGCCGGGACACCAAAACACAGGTTCACCCCTCCACTTT; CDR3: CAIRPGHQNTGSPLHF
D: .; J: TRBJ2-4; size: few; V: TRBV5-5; DNA: TGTGCCAGCAGTCGAGAGGGCGGGTCCAAAAACATTCAGTACTTC; CDR3: CASSREGGSKNIQYF
D: TRBD1; J: TRBJ1-5; size: few; V: TRBV20-1; DNA: TGCAGTGCTAGAGCTCCTCGACAGGGAGGAAGTCAGCCCCAGCATTTT; CDR3: CSARAPRQGGSQPQHF